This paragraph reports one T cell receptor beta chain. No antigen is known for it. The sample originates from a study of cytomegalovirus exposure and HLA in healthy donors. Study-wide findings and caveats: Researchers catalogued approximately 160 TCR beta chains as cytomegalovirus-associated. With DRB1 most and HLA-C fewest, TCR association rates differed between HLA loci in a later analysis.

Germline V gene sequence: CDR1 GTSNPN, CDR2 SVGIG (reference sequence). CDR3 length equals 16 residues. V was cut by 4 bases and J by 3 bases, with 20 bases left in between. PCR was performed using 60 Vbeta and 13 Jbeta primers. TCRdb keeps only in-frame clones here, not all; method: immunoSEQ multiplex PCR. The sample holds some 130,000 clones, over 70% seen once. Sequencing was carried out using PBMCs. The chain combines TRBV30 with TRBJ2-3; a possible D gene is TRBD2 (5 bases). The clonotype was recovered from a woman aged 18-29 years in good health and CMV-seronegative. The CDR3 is CAWKNRFARGTDTQYF. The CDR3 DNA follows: TGTGCCTGGAAGAACCGGTTCGCCCGGGGTACAGATACGCAGTATTTT. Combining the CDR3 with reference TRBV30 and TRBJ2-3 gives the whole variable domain SQTIHQWPATLVQPVGSPLSLECTVEGTSNPNLYWYRQAAGRGLQLLFYSVGIGQISSEVPQNLSASRPQDRQFILSSKKLLLSDSGFYLCAWKNRFARGTDTQYFGPGTRLTVL.